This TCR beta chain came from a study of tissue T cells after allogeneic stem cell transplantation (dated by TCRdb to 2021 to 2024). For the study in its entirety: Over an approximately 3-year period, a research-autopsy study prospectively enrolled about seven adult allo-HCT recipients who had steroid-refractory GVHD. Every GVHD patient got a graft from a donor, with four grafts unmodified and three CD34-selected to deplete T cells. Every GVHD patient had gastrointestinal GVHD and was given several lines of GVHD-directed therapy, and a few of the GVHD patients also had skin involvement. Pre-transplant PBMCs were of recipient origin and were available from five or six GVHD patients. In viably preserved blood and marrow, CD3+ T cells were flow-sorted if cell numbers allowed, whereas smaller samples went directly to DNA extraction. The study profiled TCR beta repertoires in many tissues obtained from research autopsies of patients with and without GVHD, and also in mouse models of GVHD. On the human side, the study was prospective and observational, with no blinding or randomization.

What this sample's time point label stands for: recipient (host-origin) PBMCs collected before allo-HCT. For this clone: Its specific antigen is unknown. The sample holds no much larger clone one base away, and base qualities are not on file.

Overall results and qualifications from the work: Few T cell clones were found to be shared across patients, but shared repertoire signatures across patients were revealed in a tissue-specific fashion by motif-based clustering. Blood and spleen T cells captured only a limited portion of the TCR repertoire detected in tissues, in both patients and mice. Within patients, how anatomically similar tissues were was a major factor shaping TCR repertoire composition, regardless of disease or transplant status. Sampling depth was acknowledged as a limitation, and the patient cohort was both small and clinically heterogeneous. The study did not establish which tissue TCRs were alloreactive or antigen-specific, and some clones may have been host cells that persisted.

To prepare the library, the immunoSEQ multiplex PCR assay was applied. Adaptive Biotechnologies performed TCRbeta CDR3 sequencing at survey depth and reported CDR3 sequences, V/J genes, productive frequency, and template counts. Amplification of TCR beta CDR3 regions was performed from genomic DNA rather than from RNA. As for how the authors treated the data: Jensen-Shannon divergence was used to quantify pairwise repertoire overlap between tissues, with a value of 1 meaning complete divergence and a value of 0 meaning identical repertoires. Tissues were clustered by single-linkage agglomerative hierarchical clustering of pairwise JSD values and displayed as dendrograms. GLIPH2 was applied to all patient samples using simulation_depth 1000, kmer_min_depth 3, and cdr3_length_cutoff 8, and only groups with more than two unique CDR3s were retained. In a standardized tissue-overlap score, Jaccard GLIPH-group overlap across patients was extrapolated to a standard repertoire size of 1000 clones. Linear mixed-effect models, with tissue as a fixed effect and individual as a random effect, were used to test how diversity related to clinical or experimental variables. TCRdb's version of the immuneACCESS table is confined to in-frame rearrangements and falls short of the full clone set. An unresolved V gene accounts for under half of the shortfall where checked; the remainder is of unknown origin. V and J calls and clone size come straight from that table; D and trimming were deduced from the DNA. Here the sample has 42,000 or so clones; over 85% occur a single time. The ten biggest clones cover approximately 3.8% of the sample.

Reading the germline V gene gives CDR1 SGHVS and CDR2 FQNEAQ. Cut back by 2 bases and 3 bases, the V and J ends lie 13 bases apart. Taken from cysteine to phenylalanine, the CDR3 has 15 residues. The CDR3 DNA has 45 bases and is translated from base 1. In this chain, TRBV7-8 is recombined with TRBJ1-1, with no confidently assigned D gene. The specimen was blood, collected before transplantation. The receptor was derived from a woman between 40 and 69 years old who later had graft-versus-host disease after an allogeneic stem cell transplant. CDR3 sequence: CASSLNPGSDTEAFF. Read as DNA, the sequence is TGTGCCAGCAGCTTAAATCCGGGCTCGGACACTGAAGCTTTCTTT.